The TCR beta chain described here comes from a study of blood T cell repertoires in COVID-19. Looking at the study overall: PBMCs, B-cell-depleted T cells, or T cells were the source of the cDNA or gDNA that made up the material.

This clone was seen only a few times. In the original analysis: Reference gene primer amplification yielded estimated nucleated cell counts. Libraries were prepared by immunoSEQ multiplex PCR; TCRdb keeps only in-frame clonotypes and omits some of them. V, J and clone size derive from that table, while D and trimming were established from the DNA sequence. The sample lists about 80,000 clones, approximately 79% occurring once. The CDR3 loop spans 14 amino acids. The germline CDR1 and CDR2 sequences are MNHEY and SVGEGT. V lost 4 bases and J lost 2; bases outside the gene matches: 5. The sequencing input was peripheral blood. This TCR was recovered from a man between 65 and 79 years old with active or convalescent COVID-19. The gene calls are TRBV6-2 or TRBV6-3 and TRBJ2-7, with 7 bases aligning to TRBD2. The DNA of the CDR3 is TGTGCCAGCAGTTCCGGGACTAACACCTACGAGCAGTACTTC. The encoded protein is CASSSGTNTYEQYF.